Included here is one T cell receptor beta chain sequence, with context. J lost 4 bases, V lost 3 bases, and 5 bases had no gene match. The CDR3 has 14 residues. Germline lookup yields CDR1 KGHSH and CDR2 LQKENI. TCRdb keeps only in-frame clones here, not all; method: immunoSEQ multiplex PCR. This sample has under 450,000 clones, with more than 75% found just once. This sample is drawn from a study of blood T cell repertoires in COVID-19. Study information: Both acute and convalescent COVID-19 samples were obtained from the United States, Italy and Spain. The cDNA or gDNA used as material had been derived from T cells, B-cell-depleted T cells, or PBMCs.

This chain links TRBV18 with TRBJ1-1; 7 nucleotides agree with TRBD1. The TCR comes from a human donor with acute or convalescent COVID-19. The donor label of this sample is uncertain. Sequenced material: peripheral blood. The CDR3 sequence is CASSPTGATTEAFF. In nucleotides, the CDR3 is TGTGCCAGCTCACCTACAGGGGCGACCACTGAAGCTTTCTTT.